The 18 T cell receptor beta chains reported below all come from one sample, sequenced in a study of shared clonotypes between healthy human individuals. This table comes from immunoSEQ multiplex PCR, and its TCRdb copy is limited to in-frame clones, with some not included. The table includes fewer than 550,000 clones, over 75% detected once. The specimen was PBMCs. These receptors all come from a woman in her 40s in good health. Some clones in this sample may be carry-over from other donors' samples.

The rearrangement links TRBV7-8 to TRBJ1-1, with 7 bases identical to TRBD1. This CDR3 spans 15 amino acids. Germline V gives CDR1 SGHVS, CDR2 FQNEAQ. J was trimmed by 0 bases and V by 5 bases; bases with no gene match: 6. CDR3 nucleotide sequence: TGTGCCAGCAGCCCTCCGGGACAGTTGAACACTGAAGCTTTCTTT. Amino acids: CASSPPGQLNTEAFF.

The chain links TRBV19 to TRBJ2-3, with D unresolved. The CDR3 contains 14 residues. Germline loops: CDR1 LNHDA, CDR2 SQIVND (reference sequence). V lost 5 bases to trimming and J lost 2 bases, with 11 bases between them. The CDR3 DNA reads TGTGCCAGTAGTTTAGGACCAGACACAGATACGCAGTATTTT. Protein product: CASSLGPDTDTQYF.

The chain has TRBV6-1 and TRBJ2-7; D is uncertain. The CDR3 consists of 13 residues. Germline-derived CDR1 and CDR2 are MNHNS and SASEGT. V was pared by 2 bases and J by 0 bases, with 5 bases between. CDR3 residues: CASSEHISYEQYF. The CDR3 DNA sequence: TGTGCCAGCAGTGAACATATCTCCTACGAGCAGTACTTC.

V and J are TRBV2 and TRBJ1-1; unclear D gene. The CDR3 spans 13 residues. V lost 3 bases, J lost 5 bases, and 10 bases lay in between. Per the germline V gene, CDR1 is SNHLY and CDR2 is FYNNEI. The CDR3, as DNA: TGTGCCAGCAGTGACCCCCCAATGACTGAAGCTTTCTTT. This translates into CASSDPPMTEAFF.

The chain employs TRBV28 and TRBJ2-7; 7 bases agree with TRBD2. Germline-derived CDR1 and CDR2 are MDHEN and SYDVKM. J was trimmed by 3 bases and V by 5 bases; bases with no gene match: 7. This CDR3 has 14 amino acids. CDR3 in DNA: TGTGCCAGCAGTACGGGGCGGGAGATCTACGAGCAGTACTTC. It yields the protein CASSTGREIYEQYF.

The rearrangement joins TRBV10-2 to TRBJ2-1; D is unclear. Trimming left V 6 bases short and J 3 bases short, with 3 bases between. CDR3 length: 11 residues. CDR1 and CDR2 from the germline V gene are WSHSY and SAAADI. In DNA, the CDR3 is TGCGCCAGCAGGTACTACAATGAGCAGTTCTTC. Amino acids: CASRYYNEQFF.

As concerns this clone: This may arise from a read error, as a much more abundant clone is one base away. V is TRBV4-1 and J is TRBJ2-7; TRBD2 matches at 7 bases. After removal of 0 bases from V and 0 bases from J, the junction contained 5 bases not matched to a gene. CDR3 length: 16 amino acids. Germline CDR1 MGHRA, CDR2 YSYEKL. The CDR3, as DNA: TGCGCCAGCAGCCAAGAGCTAGCGGTTAACTCCTACGAGCAGTACTTC. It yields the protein CASSQELAVNSYEQYF.

CDR3 coding DNA: TGTGCCAGCAGCTGGAGCGGGAGAAGCGAGCAGTACTTC. Its protein product is CASSWSGRSEQYF. This sequence joins TRBV5-6 and TRBJ2-7; 8 bases are a match to TRBD2. The CDR3 contains 13 residues. From germline, CDR1 is SGHDT and CDR2 YYEEEE. Germline trimming cut 3 bases from V and 6 bases from J; bases unmatched to any gene: 5.

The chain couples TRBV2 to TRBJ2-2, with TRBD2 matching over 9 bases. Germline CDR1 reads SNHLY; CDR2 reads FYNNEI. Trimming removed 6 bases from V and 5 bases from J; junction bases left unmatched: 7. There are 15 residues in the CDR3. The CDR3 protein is CASSVSGSRTGELFF. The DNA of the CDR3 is TGTGCCAGCAGCGTTAGCGGGAGTCGTACCGGGGAGCTGTTTTTT. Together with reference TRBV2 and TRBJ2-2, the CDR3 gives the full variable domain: EPEVTQTPSHQVTQMGQEVILRCVPISNHLYFYWYRQILGQKVEFLVSFYNNEISEKSEIFDDQFSVERPDGSNFTLKIRSTKLEDSAMYFCASSVSGSRTGELFFGEGSRLTVL.

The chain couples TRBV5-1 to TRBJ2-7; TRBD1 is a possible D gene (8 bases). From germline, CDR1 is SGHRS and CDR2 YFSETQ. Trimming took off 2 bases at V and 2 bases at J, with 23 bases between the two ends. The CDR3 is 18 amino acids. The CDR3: CASSFFPSGGQVAYEQYF. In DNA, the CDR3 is TGCGCCAGCAGCTTTTTCCCCTCGGGGGGACAGGTGGCCTACGAGCAGTACTTC.

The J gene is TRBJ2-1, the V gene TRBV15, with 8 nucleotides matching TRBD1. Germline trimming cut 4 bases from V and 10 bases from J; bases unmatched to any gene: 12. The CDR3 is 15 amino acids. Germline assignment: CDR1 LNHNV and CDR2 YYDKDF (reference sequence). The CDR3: CATSNRQGRPREQFF. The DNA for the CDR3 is TGTGCCACCAGCAATCGACAGGGGCGTCCTAGGGAGCAGTTCTTC.

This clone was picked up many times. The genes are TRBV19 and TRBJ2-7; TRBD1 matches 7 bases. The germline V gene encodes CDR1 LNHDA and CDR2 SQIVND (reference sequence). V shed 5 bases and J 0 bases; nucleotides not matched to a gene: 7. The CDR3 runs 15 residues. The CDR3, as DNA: TGTGCCAGTAGTCCCCGGGCAGGGGGCTCCTACGAGCAGTACTTC. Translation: CASSPRAGGSYEQYF.

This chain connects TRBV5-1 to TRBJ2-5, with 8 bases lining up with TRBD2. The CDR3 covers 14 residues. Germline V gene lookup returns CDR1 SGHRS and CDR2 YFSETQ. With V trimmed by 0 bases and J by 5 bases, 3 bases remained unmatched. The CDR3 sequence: CASSLDGTSETQYF. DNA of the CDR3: TGCGCCAGCAGCTTGGACGGGACTAGTGAGACCCAGTACTTC. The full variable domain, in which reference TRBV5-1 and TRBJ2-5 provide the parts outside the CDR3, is KAGVTQTPRYLIKTRGQQVTLSCSPISGHRSVSWYQQTPGQGLQFLFEYFSETQRNKGNFPGRFSGRQFSNSRSEMNVSTLELGDSALYLCASSLDGTSETQYFGPGTRLLVL.

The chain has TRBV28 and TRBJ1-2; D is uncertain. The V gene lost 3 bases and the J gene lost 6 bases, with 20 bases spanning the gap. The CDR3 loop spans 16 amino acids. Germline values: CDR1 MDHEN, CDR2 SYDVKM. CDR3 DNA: TGTGCCAGCAGTTTTCTAACCTCTACTCTGAGAGATGGCTACACCTTC. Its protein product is CASSFLTSTLRDGYTF.

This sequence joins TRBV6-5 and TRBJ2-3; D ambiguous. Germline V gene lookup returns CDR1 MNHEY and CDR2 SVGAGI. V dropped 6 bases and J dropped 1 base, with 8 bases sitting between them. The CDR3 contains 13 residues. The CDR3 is CASRLTGTDTQYF. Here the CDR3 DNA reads TGTGCCAGCAGACTCACGGGCACAGATACGCAGTATTTT.

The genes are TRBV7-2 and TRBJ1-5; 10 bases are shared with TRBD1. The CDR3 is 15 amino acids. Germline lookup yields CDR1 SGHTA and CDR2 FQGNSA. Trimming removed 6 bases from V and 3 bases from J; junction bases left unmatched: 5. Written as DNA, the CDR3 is TGTGCCAGCAGTCCGACAGGGGGCGCCAATCAGCCCCAGCATTTT. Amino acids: CASSPTGGANQPQHF.

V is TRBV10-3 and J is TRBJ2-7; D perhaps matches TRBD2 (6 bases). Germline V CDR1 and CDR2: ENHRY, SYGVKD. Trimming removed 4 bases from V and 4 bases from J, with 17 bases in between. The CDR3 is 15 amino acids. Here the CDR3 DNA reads TGTGCCATCAGTGGGGGACTGGGGAGAGATTACGAGCAGTACTTC. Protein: CAISGGLGRDYEQYF.

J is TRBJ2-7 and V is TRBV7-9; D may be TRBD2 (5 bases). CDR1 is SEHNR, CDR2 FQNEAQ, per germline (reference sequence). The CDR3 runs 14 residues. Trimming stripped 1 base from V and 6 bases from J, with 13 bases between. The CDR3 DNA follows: TGTGCCAGCAGCTTAGGGGGAGATGGGTCCGAGCAGTACTTC. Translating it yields CASSLGGDGSEQYF.